Listed here are 10 T cell receptor beta chains from one sample, sequenced in a study of OX40 agonist ivuxolimab in advanced cancers. Assay used: immunoSEQ multiplex PCR; TCRdb lists only in-frame clones, some missing. The repertoire includes 82,000 or so clones, approximately 85% of them detected once, and 2% to 3% sits in the top ten. The specimen comprised CD4+ or CD8+ T cells sorted from blood, sampled in a trial of the OX40 agonist ivuxolimab. The receptor source for this set is an adult with an advanced solid tumor such as melanoma, head and neck, liver or kidney cancer.

The gene calls are TRBV2 and TRBJ2-3; a possible D gene is TRBD2 (5 bases). The CDR3 is 12 residues long. The germline gives CDR1 SNHLY, CDR2 FYNNEI. V lost 3 bases and J 7 bases, leaving 8 bases between the germline ends. The CDR3 nucleotides are TGTGCCAGCAGTGAGTCGGGGAATACGCAGTATTTT. Amino acids: CASSESGNTQYF.

V and J are TRBV7-2 and TRBJ1-6; tentatively, D is TRBD1 (5 bases). CDR3 length: 14 amino acids. Germline assignment: CDR1 SGHTA and CDR2 FQGNSA. V shed 6 bases and J shed 5 bases, with 11 bases lying between them. The DNA of the CDR3 is TGTGCCAGCAGACTGACAGTTGATAATTCACCCCTCCACTTT. Amino acids: CASRLTVDNSPLHF.

This clone was detected a few times. The J gene is TRBJ2-7, the V gene TRBV7-2, with 11 bases lining up with TRBD1. Germline CDR1 SGHTA, CDR2 FQGNSA. V was clipped by 2 bases and J by 4 bases; unmatched bases: 4. This CDR3 has 15 amino acids. CDR3 bases: TGTGCCAGCAGCTTAAGGGACAGGGGGTGGTACGAGCAGTACTTC. It yields the protein CASSLRDRGWYEQYF.

This clone was observed once. This rearrangement joins TRBV6-5 to TRBJ1-2; the D is unclear. This CDR3 is built from 12 residues. The germline V gene encodes CDR1 MNHEY and CDR2 SVGAGI. V dropped 2 bases and J dropped 3 bases, with 4 bases sitting between them. This CDR3 is CASSYRDYGYTF. The CDR3 coding sequence is TGTGCCAGCAGTTACAGGGACTATGGCTACACCTTC.

This chain joins TRBV18 and TRBJ2-7, with D perhaps TRBD1 (5 bases). The CDR3 consists of 14 residues. V lost 3 bases to trimming and J lost 2 bases, with 11 bases between them. The germline V gene encodes CDR1 KGHSH and CDR2 LQKENI. The CDR3 region is CASSPAQGTYEQYF. The CDR3 DNA follows: TGTGCCAGCTCACCCGCTCAGGGAACCTACGAGCAGTACTTC.

The gene calls are TRBV7-9 and TRBJ2-1; D is ambiguous. The CDR3 length is 13 residues. Deletions cut 1 base from V and 7 bases from J, with 8 bases between. CDR1 SEHNR and CDR2 FQNEAQ come from the germline V gene (reference sequence). CDR3: CASSLDLRNEQFF. The CDR3, as DNA: TGTGCCAGCAGCTTAGATCTGAGGAATGAGCAGTTCTTC.

The gene calls are TRBV28 and TRBJ2-3; D uncertain. The CDR3 sequence is 13 residues long. Trimming removed 4 bases from V and 0 bases from J, with 5 bases in between. From germline, CDR1 is MDHEN and CDR2 SYDVKM. DNA of the CDR3: TGTGCCAGCAGTTCCCCCAGCACAGATACGCAGTATTTT. Translated, it gives CASSSPSTDTQYF. The complete variable domain, with remaining parts taken from reference TRBV28 and TRBJ2-3, reads DVKVTQSSRYLVKRTGEKVFLECVQDMDHENMFWYRQDPGLGLRLIYFSYDVKMKEKGDIPEGYSVSREKKERFSLILESASTNQTSMYLCASSSPSTDTQYFGPGTRLTVL.

The table lists this clone with a count of one. The gene calls are TRBV18 and TRBJ1-2; D possibly corresponds to TRBD1 (5 bases). Trimming left V 2 bases short and J 6 bases short, with 13 bases between. CDR1 is KGHSH and CDR2 is LQKENI in the germline V gene. The CDR3 totals 14 residues. The CDR3 loop is CASSPYRGVHGYTF. The CDR3 DNA reads TGTGCCAGCTCACCATATAGGGGCGTGCATGGCTACACCTTC.

The chain recombines TRBV28 with TRBJ1-6; TRBD1 agrees at 9 bases. This CDR3 has 14 residues. The J segment lost 9 bases and the V segment lost 7 bases, leaving 7 bases of the junction unmatched. CDR1 and CDR2 from the germline V gene are MDHEN and SYDVKM. CDR3 DNA: TGTGCCAGCACCGGGACAGGGACTGTTTCACCCCTCCACTTT. The encoded protein is CASTGTGTVSPLHF.

The rearrangement joins TRBV5-1 to TRBJ2-2, with 7 nucleotides matching TRBD1. After removal of 0 bases from V and 2 bases from J, the junction contained 10 bases not matched to a gene. CDR1 is SGHRS and CDR2 is YFSETQ in the germline V gene. The CDR3 has 18 amino acids. CDR3 coding DNA: TGCGCCAGCAGCTTGGAGGTTAGGACAGGAGGAAACACCGGGGAGCTGTTTTTT. Translating it yields CASSLEVRTGGNTGELFF.